Below, one TCR beta chain is given with its context. This record comes from a study of shared clonotypes between healthy human individuals. TCRdb's copy holds only in-frame clones and misses some; the assay was immunoSEQ multiplex PCR. The table includes about 1 million clones, around four fifths detected once. CDR3 length: 11 amino acids. The junction had 3 bases not matched to a gene; V was cut back by 6 bases and J by 8 bases. CDR1 is DFQATT and CDR2 is SNEGSKA in the germline V gene (reference sequence). The chain carries TRBV20-1 and TRBJ2-1; 8 bases agree with TRBD2. The TCR sequence derives from a man in his late teens or twenties in good health. Specimen: memory CD4+ T cells sorted from blood. Documented subset: CD45RA-negative fraction. The CDR3 sequence: CSAASGYEQFF. The CDR3 DNA reads as TGCAGTGCCGCTAGCGGGTATGAGCAGTTCTTC.